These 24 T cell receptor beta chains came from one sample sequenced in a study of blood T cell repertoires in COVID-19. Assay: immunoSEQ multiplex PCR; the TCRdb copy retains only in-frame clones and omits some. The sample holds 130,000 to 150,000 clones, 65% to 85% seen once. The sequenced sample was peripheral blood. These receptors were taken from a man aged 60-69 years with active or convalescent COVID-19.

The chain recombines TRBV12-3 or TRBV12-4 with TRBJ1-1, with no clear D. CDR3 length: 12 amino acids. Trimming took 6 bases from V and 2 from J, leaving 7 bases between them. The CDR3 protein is CASSILNTEAFF. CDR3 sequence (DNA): TGTGCCAGCAGCATACTTAACACTGAAGCTTTCTTT.

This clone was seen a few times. CDR3 residues: CASSETGRANTGELFF. Written as DNA, the CDR3 is TGTGCCAGCAGTGAAACCGGGAGGGCGAACACCGGGGAGCTGTTTTTT. The chain has TRBV2 and TRBJ2-2; TRBD2 agrees at 8 bases. This CDR3 is 16 amino acids long. With V trimmed by 2 bases and J by 0 bases, 2 bases remained unmatched. Germline values: CDR1 SNHLY, CDR2 FYNNEI.

Written as DNA, the CDR3 is TGTGCCAGCAGCCAAGCCTGGAGGGGGCCGAACACTGAAGCTTTCTTT. It encodes CASSQAWRGPNTEAFF. The chain links TRBV3-1 (or the pseudogene TRBV3-2) to TRBJ1-1; 7 bases match TRBD1. CDR3 length equals 16 residues. V dropped 1 base and J dropped 1; count of bases not matched to a gene: 6. Germline-derived CDR1 and CDR2 are LGHDT and YNNKEL (reference sequence).

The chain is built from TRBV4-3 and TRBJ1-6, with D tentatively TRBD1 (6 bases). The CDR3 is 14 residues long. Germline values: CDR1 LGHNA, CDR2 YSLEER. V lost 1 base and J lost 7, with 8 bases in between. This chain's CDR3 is CASSQGQANSPLHF. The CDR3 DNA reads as TGCGCCAGCAGCCAAGGACAGGCAAATTCACCCCTCCACTTT.

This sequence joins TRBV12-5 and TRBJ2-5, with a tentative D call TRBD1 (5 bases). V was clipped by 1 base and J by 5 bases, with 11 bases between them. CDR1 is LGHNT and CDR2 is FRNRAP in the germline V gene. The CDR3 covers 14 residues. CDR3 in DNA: TGTGCTAGTGGTTTGGAGGGGCTTGAGGAGACCCAGTACTTC. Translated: CASGLEGLEETQYF.

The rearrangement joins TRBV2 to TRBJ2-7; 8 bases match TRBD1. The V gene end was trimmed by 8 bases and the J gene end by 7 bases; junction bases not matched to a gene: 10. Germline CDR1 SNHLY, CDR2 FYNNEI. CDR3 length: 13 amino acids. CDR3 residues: CASPGQVVGEQYF. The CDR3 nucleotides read TGTGCCAGCCCGGGACAGGTTGTTGGTGAGCAGTACTTC.

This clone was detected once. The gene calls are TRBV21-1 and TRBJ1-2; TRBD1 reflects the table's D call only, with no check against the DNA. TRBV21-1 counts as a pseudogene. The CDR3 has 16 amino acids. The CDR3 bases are TGTGCCAGCAGCCCCCCAGGACAGGGGATTCACTATGGCTACACCTTC. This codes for CASSPPGQGIHYGYTF.

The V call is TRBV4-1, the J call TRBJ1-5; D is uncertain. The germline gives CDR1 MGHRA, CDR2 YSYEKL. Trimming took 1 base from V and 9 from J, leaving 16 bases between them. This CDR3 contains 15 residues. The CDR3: CASSQGGGLPGPQHF. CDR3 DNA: TGCGCCAGCAGCCAAGGCGGCGGCCTCCCGGGGCCCCAGCATTTT.

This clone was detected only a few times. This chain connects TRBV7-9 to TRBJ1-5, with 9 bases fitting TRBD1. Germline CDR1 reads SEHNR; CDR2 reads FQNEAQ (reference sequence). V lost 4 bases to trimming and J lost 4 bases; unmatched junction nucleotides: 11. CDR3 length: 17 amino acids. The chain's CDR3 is CASSSTAGTGKNQPQHF. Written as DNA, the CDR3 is TGTGCCAGCAGCTCAACCGCCGGGACAGGGAAAAATCAGCCCCAGCATTTT.

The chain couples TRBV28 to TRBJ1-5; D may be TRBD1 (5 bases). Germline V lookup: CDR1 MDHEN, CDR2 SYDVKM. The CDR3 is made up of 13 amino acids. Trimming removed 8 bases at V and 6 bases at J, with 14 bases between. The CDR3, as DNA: TGTGCCAGCGGGGCATACCCAAGTCAGCCCCAGCATTTT. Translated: CASGAYPSQPQHF.

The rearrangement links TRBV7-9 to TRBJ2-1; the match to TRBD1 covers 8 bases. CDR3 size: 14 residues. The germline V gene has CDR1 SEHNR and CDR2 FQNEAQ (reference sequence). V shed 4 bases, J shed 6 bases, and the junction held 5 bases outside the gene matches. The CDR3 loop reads CASSSLGQVNEQFF. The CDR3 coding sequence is TGTGCCAGCAGCTCATTGGGACAGGTCAATGAGCAGTTCTTC.

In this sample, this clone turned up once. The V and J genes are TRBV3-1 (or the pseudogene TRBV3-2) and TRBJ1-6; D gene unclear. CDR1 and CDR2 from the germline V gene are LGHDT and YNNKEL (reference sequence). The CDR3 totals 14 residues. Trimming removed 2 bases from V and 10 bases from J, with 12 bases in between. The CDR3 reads CASSQIGVGSPLHF. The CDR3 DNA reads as TGTGCCAGCAGCCAAATCGGGGTCGGGTCACCCCTCCACTTT.

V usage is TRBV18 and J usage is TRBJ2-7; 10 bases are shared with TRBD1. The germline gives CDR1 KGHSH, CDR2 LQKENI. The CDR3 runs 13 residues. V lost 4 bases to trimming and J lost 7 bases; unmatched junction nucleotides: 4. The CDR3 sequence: CASSRQGAEEQYF. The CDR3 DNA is TGTGCCAGCTCACGACAGGGGGCGGAAGAGCAGTACTTC.

The CDR3 bases are TGCAGCGGTACCGGACAGGGAGCGGATACGCAGTATTTT. Residues: CSGTGQGADTQYF. The gene calls are TRBV29-1 and TRBJ2-3; 8 bases map to TRBD1. The CDR3 covers 13 residues. CDR1 and CDR2 from the germline V gene are SQVTM and ANQGSEA. Trimming removed 7 bases from V and 6 bases from J; junction bases left unmatched: 9.

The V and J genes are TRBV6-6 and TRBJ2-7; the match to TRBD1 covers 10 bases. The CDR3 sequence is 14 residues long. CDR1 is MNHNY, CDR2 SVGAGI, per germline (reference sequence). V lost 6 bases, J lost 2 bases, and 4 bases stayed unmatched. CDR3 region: CASSGTGDPYEQYF. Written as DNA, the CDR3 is TGTGCCAGCAGCGGGACAGGGGATCCCTACGAGCAGTACTTC.

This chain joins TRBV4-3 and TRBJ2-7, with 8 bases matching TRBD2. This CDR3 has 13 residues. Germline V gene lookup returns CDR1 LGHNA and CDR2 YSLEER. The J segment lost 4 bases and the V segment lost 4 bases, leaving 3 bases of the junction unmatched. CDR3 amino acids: CASSPASGYEQYF. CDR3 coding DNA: TGCGCCAGCAGCCCGGCTAGCGGGTACGAGCAGTACTTC.

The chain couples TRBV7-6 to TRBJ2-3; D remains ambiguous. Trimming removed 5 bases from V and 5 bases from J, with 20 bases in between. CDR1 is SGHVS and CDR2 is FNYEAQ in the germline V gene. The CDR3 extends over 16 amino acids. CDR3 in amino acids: CASSPSPASEGDTQYF. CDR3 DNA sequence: TGTGCCAGCAGCCCCTCCCCAGCGTCGGAAGGAGATACGCAGTATTTT.

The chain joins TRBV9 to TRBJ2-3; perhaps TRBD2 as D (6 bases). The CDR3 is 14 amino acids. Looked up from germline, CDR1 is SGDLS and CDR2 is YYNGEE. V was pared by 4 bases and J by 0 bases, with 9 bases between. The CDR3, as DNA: TGTGCCAGCAGCCCGGGACTTAGCACAGATACGCAGTATTTT. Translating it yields CASSPGLSTDTQYF. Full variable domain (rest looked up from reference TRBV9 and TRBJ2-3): DSGVTQTPKHLITATGQRVTLRCSPRSGDLSVYWYQQSLDQGLQFLIQYYNGEERAKGNILERFSAQQFPDLHSELNLSSLELGDSALYFCASSPGLSTDTQYFGPGTRLTVL.

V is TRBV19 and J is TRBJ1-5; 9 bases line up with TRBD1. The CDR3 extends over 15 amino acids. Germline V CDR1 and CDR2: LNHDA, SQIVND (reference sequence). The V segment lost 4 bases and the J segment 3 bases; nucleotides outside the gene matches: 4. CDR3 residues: CASSTWTGDNQPQHF. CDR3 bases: TGTGCCAGTAGTACCTGGACAGGGGACAATCAGCCCCAGCATTTT. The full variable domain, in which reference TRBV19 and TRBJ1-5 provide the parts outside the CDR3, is DGGITQSPKYLFRKEGQNVTLSCEQNLNHDAMYWYRQDPGQGLRLIYYSQIVNDFQKGDIAEGYSVSREKKESFPLTVTSAQKNPTAFYLCASSTWTGDNQPQHFGDGTRLSIL.

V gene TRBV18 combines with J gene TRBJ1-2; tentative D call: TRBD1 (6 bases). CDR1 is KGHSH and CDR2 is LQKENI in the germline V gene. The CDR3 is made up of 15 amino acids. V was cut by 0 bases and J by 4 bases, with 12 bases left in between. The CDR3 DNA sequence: TGTGCCAGCTCACCACCGTCTACCAGGGGCTATGGCTACACCTTC. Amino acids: CASSPPSTRGYGYTF.

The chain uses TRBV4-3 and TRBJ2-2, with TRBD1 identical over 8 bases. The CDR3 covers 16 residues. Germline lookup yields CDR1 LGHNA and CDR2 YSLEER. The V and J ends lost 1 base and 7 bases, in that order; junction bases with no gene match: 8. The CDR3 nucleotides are TGCGCCAGCAGCCAAGGGTGGGGACAGGAGGTCGGGGAGCTGTTTTTT. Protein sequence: CASSQGWGQEVGELFF.

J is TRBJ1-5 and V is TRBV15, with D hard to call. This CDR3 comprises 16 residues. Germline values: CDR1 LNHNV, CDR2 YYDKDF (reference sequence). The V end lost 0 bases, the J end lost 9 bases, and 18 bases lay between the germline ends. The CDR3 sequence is CATSRDPRTELSPQHF. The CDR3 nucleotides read TGTGCCACCAGCAGAGATCCTCGGACTGAGCTATCGCCCCAGCATTTT.

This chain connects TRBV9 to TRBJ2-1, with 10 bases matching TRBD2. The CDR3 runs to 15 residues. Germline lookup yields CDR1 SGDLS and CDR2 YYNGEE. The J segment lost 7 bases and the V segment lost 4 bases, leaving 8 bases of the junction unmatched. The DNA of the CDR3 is TGTGCCAGCAGCATTCAGGGACTAGCGTGGAATGAGCAGTTCTTC. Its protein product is CASSIQGLAWNEQFF. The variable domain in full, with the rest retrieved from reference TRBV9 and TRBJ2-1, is DSGVTQTPKHLITATGQRVTLRCSPRSGDLSVYWYQQSLDQGLQFLIQYYNGEERAKGNILERFSAQQFPDLHSELNLSSLELGDSALYFCASSIQGLAWNEQFFGPGTRLTVL.

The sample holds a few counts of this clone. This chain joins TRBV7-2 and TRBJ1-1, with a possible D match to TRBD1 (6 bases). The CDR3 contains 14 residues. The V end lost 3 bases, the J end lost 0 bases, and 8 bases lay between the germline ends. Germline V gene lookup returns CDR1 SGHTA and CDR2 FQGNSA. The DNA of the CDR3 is TGTGCCAGCAGCTTCGACAGGATGAACACTGAAGCTTTCTTT. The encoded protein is CASSFDRMNTEAFF.